The 29 T cell receptor beta chains below come from one sample, sequenced in a study of molecular identifiers for immune sequencing clone quantification. From the PCR reads, TCRdb called clonotypes with MiXCR, one entry per CDR3 protein. The table includes 35,000 or so distinct CDR3 sequences, about a fifth detected once. Source material: naive CD8+ T cells from blood, with Jurkat cell RNA spiked in. Subset here: FACS-sorted CD8+CD4-CCR7+CD45RA+ naive T cells. Receptor source: a human donor in good health. Some libraries in this study had Jurkat cell RNA spiked in.

This clonotype was observed a handful of times. A read error is possible here, since a much larger clone lies one base away. The chain employs TRBV7-9 and TRBJ2-3; no definite D call. The J call is doubtful: the DNA matches TRBJ1-5 better. Germline assignment: CDR1 SEHNR and CDR2 FQNEAQ (reference sequence). The CDR3 contains 19 residues. This CDR3 reads CASSLAIETSGRFADTQHF. The CDR3 coding sequence is TGTGCCAGCAGCTTAGCGATAGAGACTAGCGGGAGGTTCGCAGATACGCAGCATTTT.

This clonotype showed up many times. The rearrangement links TRBV5-6 to TRBJ2-5, with D unresolved. The germline V gene encodes CDR1 SGHDT and CDR2 YYEEEE. The CDR3 has 13 amino acids. Trimming shortened V by 4 bases and J by 4 bases, and 11 bases separated the two germline ends. CDR3 DNA sequence: TGTGCCAGCAGCGGATGGTCCTTAGAGACCCAGTACTTC. Translation gives CASSGWSLETQYF.

This clonotype was recorded at least ten times. The V and J genes are TRBV11-2 and TRBJ2-3, with 15 positions matching TRBD2. The CDR3 consists of 17 residues. V shed 1 base, J shed 2 bases, and the junction held 1 base outside the gene matches. Per the germline V gene, CDR1 is SGHAT and CDR2 is FQNNGV. The CDR3 spells CASSLGTSGGATDTQYF. CDR3 DNA: TGTGCCAGCAGCTTAGGGACTAGCGGGGGGGCCACAGATACGCAGTATTTT.

This clonotype was seen a handful of times. Here the CDR3 omits its conserved ending phenylalanine or tryptophan, so a read error is the likely source. The DNA is omitted, as the CDR3 cannot be located on it reliably, and the CDR3 follows TCRdb's listing. The chain carries TRBV7-9 and TRBJ1-1. The germline V gene has CDR1 SEHNR and CDR2 FQNEAQ (reference sequence). The CDR3 adds up to 12 amino acids, both ends counted. CDR3 residues: CASSSPALMSYI.

This clonotype was seen ten or more times. The V and J genes are TRBV29-1 and TRBJ1-1, with D tentatively TRBD1 (5 bases). Germline loops: CDR1 SQVTM, CDR2 ANQGSEA. The CDR3 runs to 12 residues. The ends were cut back, 6 bases at V and 0 bases at J, with 8 bases in the middle. The CDR3 nucleotides read TGCAGCGTCAGACAGATGAACACTGAAGCTTTCTTT. Translated: CSVRQMNTEAFF.

This clonotype was counted only a few times. J is TRBJ2-7 and V is TRBV28; 14 positions match TRBD2. The CDR3 runs to 17 residues. With V trimmed by 6 bases and J by 4 bases, 11 bases remained unmatched. Germline V gene sequence: CDR1 MDHEN, CDR2 SYDVKM. The CDR3 spells CASSTPGTSGSWYEQYF. The CDR3 DNA sequence: TGTGCCAGCAGCACCCCCGGGACTAGCGGGAGTTGGTACGAGCAGTACTTC. The full variable domain, rest sourced from reference TRBV28 and TRBJ2-7, is DVKVTQSSRYLVKRTGEKVFLECVQDMDHENMFWYRQDPGLGLRLIYFSYDVKMKEKGDIPEGYSVSREKKERFSLILESASTNQTSMYLCASSTPGTSGSWYEQYFGPGTRLTVT.

The rearrangement links TRBV18 to TRBJ2-3; possibly TRBD2 for D (5 bases). Germline assignment: CDR1 KGHSH and CDR2 LQKENI. The CDR3 spans 14 residues. V lost 3 bases and J lost 5, with 12 bases in between. The CDR3 here is CASSPSDSIDTQYF. The CDR3, as DNA: TGTGCCAGCTCACCCTCGGACTCCATAGATACGCAGTATTTT.

This clonotype was detected many times. In DNA form, the CDR3 reads TGTGCCAGCAGCGTAGGACAGATGAACACTGAAGCTTTCTTT. Translating it yields CASSVGQMNTEAFF. The chain employs TRBV9 and TRBJ1-1, with D possibly being TRBD1 (5 bases). The CDR3 length is 14 residues. Trimming left V 0 bases short and J 0 bases short, with 6 bases between. Germline V gene data show CDR1 as SGDLS and CDR2 as YYNGEE.

This clonotype came up many times. The CDR3 bases are TGTGCCAGCAGACCCGACAGTACCTTAGAGACCCAGTACTTC. It yields the protein CASRPDSTLETQYF. The V and J genes are TRBV6-5 and TRBJ2-5; perhaps TRBD1 as D (5 bases). Trimming took off 6 bases at V and 4 bases at J, with 15 bases between the two ends. The germline V gene has CDR1 MNHEY and CDR2 SVGAGI. This CDR3 has 14 residues.

This clonotype was seen repeatedly, ten times or more. The gene calls are TRBV5-6 and TRBJ2-3; 8 bases are shared with TRBD2. Germline trimming cut 0 bases from V and 6 bases from J; bases unmatched to any gene: 9. The CDR3 length is 16 residues. The germline CDR1 and CDR2 sequences are SGHDT and YYEEEE. The CDR3 sequence: CASSLAPGLVGDTQYF. The CDR3 region has the DNA TGTGCCAGCAGCTTGGCGCCGGGACTAGTCGGTGATACGCAGTATTTT.

This clonotype was seen repeatedly, ten times or more. This rearrangement joins TRBV7-6 to TRBJ2-5, with 7 bases lining up with TRBD2. The ends lost 4 bases at V and 1 base at J; junction bases unmatched: 9. This CDR3 spans 16 amino acids. CDR1 and CDR2 (germline): SGHVS, FNYEAQ. This CDR3 is CASSSPGGVFQETQYF. CDR3 DNA: TGTGCCAGCAGCTCCCCGGGGGGAGTATTCCAAGAGACCCAGTACTTC.

The rearrangement uses TRBV28 and TRBJ1-5; no clear D gene. Germline CDR1 reads MDHEN; CDR2 reads SYDVKM. There are 17 residues in the CDR3. Trimming pared 8 bases from V and 2 bases from J, leaving 22 bases between. CDR3 sequence: CASRPRGLADGNQPQHF. DNA for the CDR3: TGTGCCAGCCGCCCCCGGGGATTAGCAGACGGCAATCAGCCCCAGCATTTT.

This clonotype was detected a few times. The genes are TRBV6-2 or TRBV6-3 and TRBJ2-1; 7 bases match TRBD1. The germline CDR1 and CDR2 sequences are MNHEY and SVGEGT. V trimming: 4 bases; J trimming: 8 bases; junction bases outside the gene matches: 11. There are 15 residues in the CDR3. In DNA, the CDR3 is TGTGCCAGCAGTTCGACAGGGAATGGTCTCCATGAGCAGTTCTTC. Protein sequence: CASSSTGNGLHEQFF.

At least ten counts were recorded for this clonotype. This chain uses TRBV20-1 with TRBJ2-7; 10 bases match TRBD1. Germline lookup yields CDR1 DFQATT and CDR2 SNEGSKA (reference sequence). The junction had 9 bases not matched to a gene; V was cut back by 0 bases and J by 4 bases. The CDR3 has 16 residues. The CDR3 is CSARDGTGASVYEQYF. In nucleotides, the CDR3 is TGCAGTGCTAGAGATGGGACAGGGGCGTCCGTGTACGAGCAGTACTTC.

A few counts support this clonotype. The V and J genes are TRBV13 and TRBJ2-6; D assignment may be TRBD1 or TRBD2 (6 bases each). Looked up from germline, CDR1 is PRHDT and CDR2 is FYEKMQ (reference sequence). V gave up 6 bases and J gave up 0 bases, with 18 bases separating them. The CDR3 spans 18 residues. The CDR3 nucleotides read TGTGCCAGCAGTCGCGGGACATTATCAAGCTCTGGGGCCAACGTCCTGACTTTC. Amino acid sequence: CASSRGTLSSSGANVLTF.

This clonotype showed up just once. A much larger clone is a single base away; this may be a read error. The J gene is TRBJ1-4, the V gene TRBV7-6; D not certain. The CDR3 runs to 14 residues. Germline V gene data show CDR1 as SGHVS and CDR2 as FNYEAQ. As DNA, the CDR3 is TGTGCCAGCAGCTTAGGCCAGATTAATGAAAAACTGCTTTTT. Amino acid sequence: CASSLGQINEKLLF.

As regards this clonotype: Just one base apart from a much larger clone, this may be a read error. The chain employs TRBV25-1 and TRBJ2-1, with TRBD2 identical over 10 bases. Germline V gene sequence: CDR1 MGHDK, CDR2 SYGVNS. The CDR3 totals 16 residues. DNA of the CDR3: TGTGCCAGCAGTGAATTATCTAGCGGGAGTTACGGTGAGCAGCTCTTC. This sequence encodes CASSELSSGSYGEQLF.

To note about this clonotype: This sequence may be a read error, since a much larger clone differs from it by one base. The chain couples TRBV12-3 or TRBV12-4 to TRBJ2-7, with D unresolved. Deletions cut 6 bases from V and 6 bases from J, with 15 bases between. The CDR3 runs to 13 residues. The CDR3 DNA reads TGTGCCAGCAGCCCCGACCGCTACTGCGAGCAGTACTTC. Translating gives CASSPDRYCEQYF.

In its sample, this clonotype was seen many times. The chain combines TRBV19 with TRBJ2-4; weak D call: TRBD2 (5 bases). The CDR3 has 18 residues. Germline CDR1 is LNHDA and CDR2 is SQIVND (reference sequence). Trimming pared 5 bases from V and 2 bases from J, leaving 22 bases between. CDR3 region: CASSPTSFWGDPKNIQYF. CDR3 nucleotides: TGTGCCAGTAGTCCTACCTCCTTTTGGGGAGATCCCAAAAACATTCAGTACTTC.

The gene calls are TRBV7-9 and TRBJ2-1; no clear D. V lost 3 bases and J lost 10, with 10 bases in between. Germline V CDR1 and CDR2: SEHNR, FQNEAQ (reference sequence). The CDR3 sequence is 12 residues long. DNA of the CDR3: TGTGCCAGCAGCTTCCAGACGGACGAGCAGTTCTTC. Its protein product is CASSFQTDEQFF.

To note about this clonotype: Since a much larger clone is just one base distant, this may be a read error. A read error is likely, as this CDR3 ends without the conserved phenylalanine or tryptophan. V and J are TRBV3-1 and TRBJ2-3; TRBD1 matches 9 bases. CDR1 is LGHDT, CDR2 YNNKEL, per germline (reference sequence). The CDR3 has 16 amino acids. V dropped 0 bases and J dropped 2; count of bases not matched to a gene: 3. The CDR3 region is CASSQEQGAITDTQYS. Here the CDR3 DNA reads TGTGCCAGCAGCCAAGAACAGGGGGCAATCACAGATACGCAGTATTCT.

This clonotype was picked up many times. The chain recombines TRBV19 with TRBJ2-3; TRBD2 is a possible D gene (6 bases). The CDR3 totals 15 residues. The V and J ends lost 11 bases and 1 base respectively, with 19 bases between them. Germline V gives CDR1 LNHDA, CDR2 SQIVND (reference sequence). This CDR3 reads CAAQASGVGTDTQYF. The DNA for the CDR3 is TGTGCCGCCCAAGCGTCGGGGGTTGGCACAGATACGCAGTATTTT.

In its sample, this clonotype was seen once. A much larger clone lies a single base off, so this may be a read error. The rearrangement uses TRBV27 and TRBJ2-7; D remains ambiguous. This CDR3 has 15 residues. Trimming removed 3 bases at V and 9 bases at J, with 21 bases between. Germline CDR1 reads MNHEY; CDR2 reads SMNVEV (reference sequence). As DNA, the CDR3 is TGTGCCAGCAGTTTGGGCCGTGGCGTTCGGAACGGGCAGTACTTC. Amino acid sequence: CASSLGRGVRNGQYF.

This clonotype was counted at least ten times. The chain is built from TRBV6-6 and TRBJ1-4, with unresolved D. Germline-derived CDR1 and CDR2 are MNHNY and SVGAGI (reference sequence). CDR3 size: 14 residues. Deletions cut 8 bases from V and 0 bases from J, with 10 bases between. CDR3 DNA sequence: TGTGCCAGCCTGGGGTTTGCAACTAATGAAAAACTGTTTTTT. Protein: CASLGFATNEKLFF.

This clonotype has a single count. A much larger clone differs from this one at a single base, so this may be a read error. The V gene is TRBV7-9, the J gene TRBJ2-2; D possibly corresponds to TRBD2 (5 bases). Germline V gene data show CDR1 as SEHNR and CDR2 as FQNEAQ (reference sequence). This CDR3 has 15 residues. Here the CDR3 reads CASGFPGTNTGELFF. CDR3 DNA: TGTGCCAGCGGCTTTCCGGGGACGAACACCGGGGAGCTGTTTTTT.

Many counts were recorded for this clonotype. The rearrangement uses TRBV7-9 and TRBJ2-3; maybe TRBD2 (6 bases). CDR3 length: 13 amino acids. Germline V gene sequence: CDR1 SEHNR, CDR2 FQNEAQ (reference sequence). Trimming took 9 bases from V and 1 from J, leaving 11 bases between them. In DNA form, the CDR3 reads TGTGCCAGTTTGTTAGCGGGCACAGATACGCAGTATTTT. Its protein product is CASLLAGTDTQYF.

This clonotype was counted ten times or more. The chain recombines TRBV4-3 with TRBJ1-1, with 8 bases matching TRBD1. The J segment lost 0 bases and the V segment lost 2 bases, leaving 5 bases of the junction unmatched. Per the germline V gene, CDR1 is LGHNA and CDR2 is YSLEER. This CDR3 contains 16 residues. For the CDR3, the DNA is TGCGCCAGCAGCCAATACAGGGGGGGGATGAACACTGAAGCTTTCTTT. As protein: CASSQYRGGMNTEAFF.

Many counts were recorded for this clonotype. Here the CDR3 reads CASSYSIRPGRTDTQYF. For the CDR3, the DNA is TGTGCCAGCAGTTACTCGATTCGTCCGGGACGCACAGATACGCAGTATTTT. The rearrangement uses TRBV6-5 and TRBJ2-3, with D perhaps being TRBD1 or TRBD2 (5 bases each). V dropped 0 bases and J dropped 1 base, with 14 bases sitting between them. CDR1 is MNHEY, CDR2 SVGAGI, per germline. This CDR3 spans 17 amino acids.

The chain uses TRBV5-6 and TRBJ2-3; D ambiguous. The CDR3 contains 12 residues. The germline V and J ends were trimmed by 3 bases and 4 bases, with 6 bases remaining between them. Germline values: CDR1 SGHDT, CDR2 YYEEEE. The CDR3 nucleotides are TGTGCCAGCAGCTCCGAGTCAGATACGCAGTATTTT. Residues: CASSSESDTQYF. The whole variable domain, filled in from reference TRBV5-6 and TRBJ2-3, reads DAGVTQSPTHLIKTRGQQVTLRCSPKSGHDTVSWYQQALGQGPQFIFQYYEEEERQRGNFPDRFSGHQFPNYSSELNVNALLLGDSALYLCASSSESDTQYFGPGTRLTVL.